The 17 T cell receptor beta chains below were found in one sample sequenced in a study of response to subunit inactivated influenza vaccine. One entry per CDR3 protein, called by TCRdb with MiXCR from the RT-PCR reads. The sample includes 500,000 or so distinct CDR3 sequences, 16% of them seen just once. The sample was CD4+ T cells sorted from PBMCs, taken roughly 24 months after vaccination. These receptors all stem from a man aged 50-75 years who received an inactivated influenza vaccine.

A few counts support this clonotype. The chain carries TRBV3-1 and TRBJ2-2; 9 nucleotides agree with TRBD1. The V gene's germline CDR1 is LGHDT and CDR2 YNNKEL (reference sequence). V was clipped by 6 bases and J by 3 bases; unmatched bases: 8. This CDR3 is built from 16 residues. The CDR3 coding sequence is TGTGCCAGCAGTCCTACAGGGGGCTACGACACCGGGGAGCTGTTTTTT. Translating it yields CASSPTGGYDTGELFF.

The genes are TRBV5-1 and TRBJ2-4, with 7 bases aligning to TRBD1. Germline CDR1 is SGHRS and CDR2 is YFSETQ. V gave up 3 bases and J gave up 6 bases; unmatched junction bases: 9. CDR3 size: 15 residues. CDR3 loop: CASSSLTGQLNIQYF. The CDR3 region has the DNA TGCGCCAGCAGCTCCTTAACGGGACAGCTAAACATTCAGTACTTC.

The chain uses TRBV7-2 and TRBJ2-5; the match to TRBD2 covers 10 bases. Trimming at V came to 3 bases and at J to 1 base, leaving 2 bases not matched to a gene. Looked up from germline, CDR1 is SGHTA and CDR2 is FQGNSA. This CDR3 has 15 residues. The CDR3 region is CASSFSGGIQETQYF. As DNA, the CDR3 is TGTGCCAGCAGCTTTAGCGGGGGGATCCAAGAGACCCAGTACTTC.

This clonotype was detected a few times. This rearrangement joins TRBV29-1 to TRBJ2-2; D uncertain. The V and J ends lost 2 bases and 1 base respectively, with 8 bases between them. CDR3 length: 14 amino acids. Germline CDR1 SQVTM, CDR2 ANQGSEA. The CDR3 region has the DNA TGCAGCGTTGAAAAACAGATGAACACCGGGGAGCTGTTTTTT. As protein: CSVEKQMNTGELFF.

CDR3 coding DNA: TGTGCCATTGGCGGACAGGGGATGGAGTACTTC. Translating it yields CAIGGQGMEYF. The chain recombines TRBV10-3 with TRBJ2-7, with 9 bases matching TRBD1. The CDR3 contains 11 residues. Germline CDR1 ENHRY, CDR2 SYGVKD. The J segment lost 11 bases and the V segment lost 9 bases, leaving 8 bases of the junction unmatched.

In its sample, this clonotype was seen many times. The chain carries TRBV10-3 and TRBJ1-5; D might be TRBD1 (5 bases). The CDR3 loop spans 13 amino acids. Per the germline V gene, CDR1 is ENHRY and CDR2 is SYGVKD. Trimming removed 4 bases at V and 4 bases at J, with 8 bases between. The CDR3 sequence: CAISGPGNQPQHF. The CDR3 coding sequence is TGTGCCATCAGTGGTCCAGGGAATCAGCCCCAGCATTTT.

The rearrangement links TRBV12-5 to TRBJ2-1; possibly TRBD2 for D (5 bases). Per the germline V gene, CDR1 is LGHNT and CDR2 is FRNRAP. The V end lost 2 bases, the J end lost 6 bases, and 14 bases lay between the germline ends. The CDR3 is 15 residues long. In nucleotides, the CDR3 is TGTGCTAGTGGTTTGATGAGGGAGAGGTTCAATGAGCAGTTCTTC. The encoded protein is CASGLMRERFNEQFF.

This clonotype was detected many times. The gene calls are TRBV20-1 and TRBJ2-5; the match to TRBD2 covers 12 bases. V shed 6 bases and J 5 bases; nucleotides not matched to a gene: 7. Germline CDR1 is DFQATT and CDR2 is SNEGSKA (reference sequence). The length of the CDR3 is 14 residues. The CDR3 is CSAKLAGGHETQYF. The CDR3, as DNA: TGCAGTGCCAAGCTAGCGGGGGGGCACGAGACCCAGTACTTC.

This clonotype was detected only a few times. J is TRBJ2-3 and V is TRBV7-9, with D possibly being TRBD2 (5 bases). From germline, CDR1 is SEHNR and CDR2 FQNEAQ (reference sequence). Trimming stripped 2 bases from V and 7 bases from J, with 16 bases between. This CDR3 is 15 amino acids long. The CDR3 protein is CASSLRAEEFYTQYF. The DNA of the CDR3 is TGTGCCAGCAGCTTAAGAGCGGAGGAGTTTTATACGCAGTATTTT.

This clonotype occurred many times. CDR3 in amino acids: CAISDGETGTNEKLFF. CDR3 in DNA: TGTGCCATCAGTGATGGAGAGACGGGCACTAATGAAAAACTGTTTTTT. This chain uses TRBV10-3 with TRBJ1-4; D gene uncertain. The CDR3 has 16 amino acids. The V end lost 3 bases, the J end lost 2 bases, and 13 bases lay between the germline ends. The germline V gene encodes CDR1 ENHRY and CDR2 SYGVKD.

This rearrangement joins TRBV10-3 to TRBJ2-7, with TRBD1 matching over 9 bases. Germline CDR1 reads ENHRY; CDR2 reads SYGVKD. Trimming took 6 bases from V and 5 from J; bases not matched to a gene: 14. The CDR3 consists of 16 residues. Written as DNA, the CDR3 is TGTGCCATCAGAGGGGTGGCCGGGACAGGGTCCGACGAGCAGTACTTC. Translated, it gives CAIRGVAGTGSDEQYF.

This clonotype was detected ten times or more. In DNA, the CDR3 is TGTGCCAGCAGCCCAGCAGGGACAACCTATGGCTACACCTTC. It codes for CASSPAGTTYGYTF. The rearrangement uses TRBV7-2 and TRBJ1-2; possible D gene TRBD1, 6 bases. Trimming took 5 bases from V and 4 from J, leaving 14 bases between them. Germline V gene lookup returns CDR1 SGHTA and CDR2 FQGNSA. The CDR3 loop spans 14 amino acids.

The rearrangement links TRBV29-1 to TRBJ2-7, with a possible D match to TRBD1 (6 bases). Trimming removed 5 bases at V and 4 bases at J, with 12 bases between. This CDR3 is 12 amino acids long. Germline V gene sequence: CDR1 SQVTM, CDR2 ANQGSEA. CDR3 protein: CSVLRGGYEQYF. DNA for the CDR3: TGCAGCGTTCTCAGGGGCGGGTACGAGCAGTACTTC.

As to this clonotype: A much more abundant neighbour one base away suggests this may be a read error. The CDR3 sequence is CSARGSSGETQYF. Written as DNA, the CDR3 is TGCAGTGCTAGAGGGAGTAGCGGAGAGACCCAGTACTTC. The chain combines TRBV20-1 with TRBJ2-5, with D perhaps matching TRBD2 (6 bases). The germline V gene encodes CDR1 DFQATT and CDR2 SNEGSKA (reference sequence). This CDR3 has 13 amino acids. V was pared by 1 base and J by 4 bases, with 10 bases between.

This clonotype was seen many times. The chain carries TRBV28 and TRBJ2-5; 9 bases agree with TRBD1. This CDR3 is 14 amino acids long. Germline V lookup: CDR1 MDHEN, CDR2 SYDVKM. V was pared by 5 bases and J by 5 bases, with 6 bases of the junction left unmatched. The CDR3 here is CASSLDRGFETQYF. In nucleotides, the CDR3 is TGTGCCAGCAGTCTGGACAGGGGCTTCGAGACCCAGTACTTC.

The chain has TRBV25-1 and TRBJ2-3, with unresolved D. The germline V gene encodes CDR1 MGHDK and CDR2 SYGVNS. The V gene lost 3 bases and the J gene lost 2 bases, with 9 bases spanning the gap. The CDR3 spans 14 residues. The CDR3 reads CASSDRALTDTQYF. Written as DNA, the CDR3 is TGTGCCAGCAGTGATCGGGCACTCACAGATACGCAGTATTTT.

The rearrangement links TRBV6-7 to TRBJ2-2; no firm D call. TRBV6-7 is annotated as an ORF whose role is uncertain. The V end was cut by 4 bases, the J end by 0 bases, with 9 bases between. This CDR3 contains 15 residues. The CDR3 sequence: CASSSTKSNTGELFF. For the CDR3, the DNA is TGTGCCAGCAGTTCTACCAAATCGAACACCGGGGAGCTGTTTTTT.